The clone carrying this T cell receptor beta chain was observed a few times. Trimming cost V 5 bases and J 3 bases; bases outside gene matches: 12. CDR1 is SGHTA, CDR2 FQGNSA, per germline. CDR3 length: 17 amino acids. This sample was included in a study of neurological immune-mediated disorders. In TCRdb, the 5' RACE reads were re-called with MiXCR into one record per CDR3 protein. The sample lists some 65,000 distinct CDR3 sequences, around 4% occurring once. The rearrangement joins TRBV7-2 to TRBJ2-3, with TRBD2 identical over 9 bases. Source material: PBMCs. The sequence came from a man in his forties or fifties with multiple sclerosis. This CDR3 is CASSRGLSGGNTDTQYF. The CDR3 DNA reads TGTGCCAGCAGCCGGGGTTTGAGCGGGGGGAATACAGATACGCAGTATTTT.